This T cell receptor (beta chain) was obtained from a study of T cells in Graves' hyperthyroidism and ophthalmopathy. Template material for amplifying TCR beta CDR3 regions consisted of RNA transcripts. HTBI primers drove first-round RT-PCR of the TCR CDR3. In TCRdb, the multiplex PCR reads were re-called with MiXCR into one record per CDR3 protein. Of approximately 600,000 distinct CDR3 sequences listed, approximately 15% are singletons. The CDR3 length is 14 residues. Trimming shortened V by 3 bases and J by 1 base, and 10 bases separated the two germline ends. CDR1 and CDR2 (germline): MGHDK, SYGVNS.

Sequences were obtained from blood. This chain uses TRBV25-1 with TRBJ2-7; D is perhaps TRBD2 (5 bases). The receptor was derived from a woman in her twenties or thirties with Graves' hyperthyroidism that later progressed to Graves' ophthalmopathy. In nucleotides, the CDR3 is TGTGCCAGCAGTGACAACAAGCGGTCCTACGAGCAGTACTTC. Its protein is CASSDNKRSYEQYF.